Listed below are T cell receptor beta chains from one sample, sequenced in a study of blood T cell repertoires in COVID-19. The method was immunoSEQ multiplex PCR; TCRdb's version includes in-frame clones alone and lacks a portion of them. The data show under 300,000 clones, around 91% seen once. Sequencing was performed on PBMCs or T cells enriched from blood (not recorded which). The origin of the receptors is a woman aged 18 to 35 who had recovered from COVID-19. The CDR3 runs from the conserved cysteine through the conserved F or W. The D gene is left open where the match is weak. Clone sizes are given selectively: once, few, many, or a class where the clone is expanded.

d_gene: .
len: 15
v_gene: TRBV5-6
abundance: .
j_gene: TRBJ1-3
CDR3nt: TGTGCCAGCAGCTTGGACCCAGGGGCAGGAAACACCATATATTTT
CDR3aa: CASSLDPGAGNTIYF

d_gene: TRBD1
len: 13
v_gene: TRBV2
abundance: once
j_gene: TRBJ1-5
CDR3nt: TGTGCCAGCAGTGGACAGGGGATTCAGCCCCAGCATTTT
CDR3aa: CASSGQGIQPQHF

d_gene: .
len: 15
v_gene: TRBV7-9
abundance: once
j_gene: TRBJ1-1
CDR3nt: TGTGCCAGCAGCTTAGACCTGTCTATGAACACTGAAGCTTTCTTT
CDR3aa: CASSLDLSMNTEAFF

d_gene: .
len: 18
v_gene: TRBV9
abundance: .
j_gene: TRBJ1-1
CDR3nt: TGTGCCAGCAGCACCAGCAGAGGAAACAGGGCCTCGAACACTGAAGCTTTCTTT
CDR3aa: CASSTSRGNRASNTEAFF

d_gene: .
len: 16
v_gene: TRBV9
abundance: .
j_gene: TRBJ1-3
CDR3nt: TGTGCCAGCAGCGTAGAAGCGGTAATCTCTGGAAACACCATATATTTT
CDR3aa: CASSVEAVISGNTIYF

d_gene: TRBD1
len: 12
v_gene: TRBV10-2
abundance: .
j_gene: TRBJ2-4
CDR3nt: TGCGCCAGCAGTGAGAACAGGGGTAATCGGTACTTC
CDR3aa: CASSENRGNRYF

d_gene: TRBD1
len: 15
v_gene: TRBV7-3
abundance: .
j_gene: TRBJ1-2
CDR3nt: TGTGCCAGCAGCCAAGACTCGGGACAGGGGTATGGCTACACCTTC
CDR3aa: CASSQDSGQGYGYTF

d_gene: .
len: 13
v_gene: TRBV15
abundance: .
j_gene: TRBJ2-2
CDR3nt: TGTGCCACCAGCAGGCTAAACACCGGGGAGCTGTTTTTT
CDR3aa: CATSRLNTGELFF

d_gene: TRBD1
len: 16
v_gene: TRBV5-1
abundance: .
j_gene: TRBJ2-1
CDR3nt: TGCGCCAGCTCAGGACAGGGGGCGCTGGTGGGCTATGAGCAGTTCTTC
CDR3aa: CASSGQGALVGYEQFF

d_gene: TRBD1
len: 18
v_gene: TRBV10-1
abundance: .
j_gene: TRBJ2-4
CDR3nt: TGCGCCAGCACAATGGGACAGTGGGGGCCTCTAGCCAAAAACATTCAGTACTTC
CDR3aa: CASTMGQWGPLAKNIQYF

d_gene: TRBD1
len: 15
v_gene: TRBV9
abundance: .
j_gene: TRBJ2-7
CDR3nt: TGTGCCAGCAGCGTCGCCGGGACAGGGGACTACGAGCAGTACTTC
CDR3aa: CASSVAGTGDYEQYF

d_gene: .
len: 11
v_gene: TRBV20-1
abundance: .
j_gene: TRBJ2-5
CDR3nt: TGCAGTGCTAGAGTACAGGAAGGCCAGTACTTC
CDR3aa: CSARVQEGQYF

d_gene: .
len: 15
v_gene: TRBV5-5
abundance: .
j_gene: TRBJ1-5
CDR3nt: TGTGCCAGCAGCTCTACCAGGGTCCGCAATCAGCCCCAGCATTTT
CDR3aa: CASSSTRVRNQPQHF

d_gene: .
len: 16
v_gene: TRBV27
abundance: .
j_gene: TRBJ1-2
CDR3nt: TGTGCCAGCGGAGCCGGCCCCGGTGGGTTTAACTATGGCTACACCTTC
CDR3aa: CASGAGPGGFNYGYTF

d_gene: .
len: 14
v_gene: TRBV12-5
abundance: .
j_gene: TRBJ1-6
CDR3nt: TGTGCTAGTGGTTCCGGGGGGCTTCGCTCACCCCTCCACTTT
CDR3aa: CASGSGGLRSPLHF

d_gene: TRBD1
len: 17
v_gene: TRBV19
abundance: .
j_gene: TRBJ1-5
CDR3nt: TGTGCCAGTAGTATAGCCGCAGGGGGCGCAGGCAATCAGCCCCAGCATTTT
CDR3aa: CASSIAAGGAGNQPQHF

d_gene: .
len: 15
v_gene: TRBV9
abundance: .
j_gene: TRBJ1-4
CDR3nt: TGTGCCAGCAGCGTAAGGGGAGGGACTAATGAAAAACTGTTTTTT
CDR3aa: CASSVRGGTNEKLFF

d_gene: .
len: 15
v_gene: TRBV6-4
abundance: .
j_gene: TRBJ1-3
CDR3nt: TGTGCCAGCAGTGACTACGGTGGCTCTGGAAACACCATATATTTT
CDR3aa: CASSDYGGSGNTIYF

d_gene: TRBD2
len: 15
v_gene: TRBV5-1
abundance: .
j_gene: TRBJ2-1
CDR3nt: TGCGCCAGCAGCTTAAGGACTAGCGGCGACAATGAGCAGTTCTTC
CDR3aa: CASSLRTSGDNEQFF

d_gene: .
len: 15
v_gene: TRBV5-1
abundance: .
j_gene: TRBJ1-5
CDR3nt: TGCGCCAGCAGCTTGGAGGCAGGGAGCAATCAGCCCCAGCATTTT
CDR3aa: CASSLEAGSNQPQHF

d_gene: .
len: 15
v_gene: TRBV3-1/TRBV3-2
abundance: .
j_gene: TRBJ1-1
CDR3nt: TGTGCCAGCAGCCAAGAGGGAGGGGTGTTCACTGAAGCTTTCTTT
CDR3aa: CASSQEGGVFTEAFF

d_gene: TRBD2
len: 14
v_gene: TRBV20-1
abundance: .
j_gene: TRBJ2-1
CDR3nt: TGCAGTGCTAGTAGGACTAGCCGTTTGGGTGAGCAGTTCTTC
CDR3aa: CSASRTSRLGEQFF

d_gene: .
len: 17
v_gene: TRBV11-2
abundance: .
j_gene: TRBJ1-6
CDR3nt: TGTGCCAGCAGCTTAGTCCAGGGTACGGATTATAATTCACCCCTCCACTTT
CDR3aa: CASSLVQGTDYNSPLHF

d_gene: .
len: 18
v_gene: TRBV15
abundance: .
j_gene: TRBJ1-5
CDR3nt: TGTGCCACCAGCAGTGTTGCTGTTGGCGGAAAAAAGTGGCAGCCCCAGCATTTT
CDR3aa: CATSSVAVGGKKWQPQHF

d_gene: .
len: 12
v_gene: TRBV6-5
abundance: .
j_gene: TRBJ2-7
CDR3nt: TGTGCCAGCAGAACTCCTTCCTACGAGCAGTACTTC
CDR3aa: CASRTPSYEQYF

d_gene: TRBD1
len: 15
v_gene: TRBV28
abundance: .
j_gene: TRBJ1-2
CDR3nt: TGTGCCAGCAGTACCGGGACAGGGTTTAACTATGGCTACACCTTC
CDR3aa: CASSTGTGFNYGYTF

d_gene: TRBD1
len: 17
v_gene: TRBV9
abundance: .
j_gene: TRBJ1-3
CDR3nt: TGTGCCAGCAGCAACCGGGACAGGAAATTTGTGGGAAACACCATATATTTT
CDR3aa: CASSNRDRKFVGNTIYF

d_gene: .
len: 15
v_gene: TRBV13
abundance: .
j_gene: TRBJ1-2
CDR3nt: TGTGCCAGCAGCTTAGGTGCCGGCGGAAACTATGGCTACACCTTC
CDR3aa: CASSLGAGGNYGYTF

d_gene: .
len: 17
v_gene: TRBV19
abundance: .
j_gene: TRBJ1-6
CDR3nt: TGTGCCAGTAGTATCCTTACGACACCGTCCTATAATTCACCCCTCCACTTT
CDR3aa: CASSILTTPSYNSPLHF

d_gene: TRBD1
len: 15
v_gene: TRBV7-2
abundance: .
j_gene: TRBJ2-3
CDR3nt: TGTGCCAGCAGCTTGACAGGGGTCAGCACAGATACGCAGTATTTT
CDR3aa: CASSLTGVSTDTQYF

d_gene: .
len: 13
v_gene: TRBV11-2
abundance: .
j_gene: TRBJ1-1
CDR3nt: TGTGCCAGCACCCTAGGAACGAACACTGAAGCTTTCTTT
CDR3aa: CASTLGTNTEAFF

d_gene: TRBD2
len: 11
v_gene: TRBV20-1
abundance: .
j_gene: TRBJ2-3
CDR3nt: TGCAGTGCGGTGGTAGCGGGTACGCAGTATTTT
CDR3aa: CSAVVAGTQYF

d_gene: .
len: 14
v_gene: TRBV11-3
abundance: .
j_gene: TRBJ1-1
CDR3nt: TGTGCCAGCAGCTTGAGGGGGATGAACACTGAAGCTTTCTTT
CDR3aa: CASSLRGMNTEAFF

d_gene: TRBD1
len: 16
v_gene: TRBV5-1
abundance: .
j_gene: TRBJ2-1
CDR3nt: TGCGCCAGCAGAGAACCGGGGACAGGGCTCTACAATGAGCAGTTCTTC
CDR3aa: CASREPGTGLYNEQFF

d_gene: .
len: 12
v_gene: TRBV25-1
abundance: once
j_gene: TRBJ1-1
CDR3nt: TGTGCCAGCAGGGGCTCAGGCACTGAAGCTTTCTTT
CDR3aa: CASRGSGTEAFF

d_gene: .
len: 12
v_gene: TRBV5-8
abundance: .
j_gene: TRBJ1-2
CDR3nt: TGTGCCAGCAGCCGGTCGGAGCGGGGCTACACCTTC
CDR3aa: CASSRSERGYTF

d_gene: TRBD1
len: 13
v_gene: TRBV29-1
abundance: .
j_gene: TRBJ2-1
CDR3nt: TGCAGCGTTGGAATACAGGGGTTCAATGAGCAGTTCTTC
CDR3aa: CSVGIQGFNEQFF

d_gene: .
len: 13
v_gene: TRBV5-6
abundance: once
j_gene: TRBJ1-1
CDR3nt: TGTGCCAGCAGCTTGTTATCGGACACTGAAGCTTTCTTT
CDR3aa: CASSLLSDTEAFF

d_gene: .
len: 15
v_gene: TRBV7-2
abundance: .
j_gene: TRBJ1-1
CDR3nt: TGTGCCAGCAGCTTAGGGGCAGTTATGAACACTGAAGCTTTCTTT
CDR3aa: CASSLGAVMNTEAFF

d_gene: .
len: 12
v_gene: TRBV28
abundance: .
j_gene: TRBJ2-7
CDR3nt: TGTGCCAGCAGAGGAGGTAGCTCCGAGCAGTACTTC
CDR3aa: CASRGGSSEQYF

d_gene: TRBD1
len: 14
v_gene: TRBV19
abundance: once
j_gene: TRBJ2-3
CDR3nt: TGTGCCAGTGGCATGGGACAGGGGAGGAATACGCAGTATTTT
CDR3aa: CASGMGQGRNTQYF

d_gene: TRBD1
len: 16
v_gene: TRBV3-1/TRBV3-2
abundance: once
j_gene: TRBJ2-7
CDR3nt: TGTGCCAGCAGCCAAGAGTCCGGGACAGGGGCCTACGAGCAGTACTTC
CDR3aa: CASSQESGTGAYEQYF

d_gene: .
len: 13
v_gene: TRBV10-1
abundance: .
j_gene: TRBJ2-3
CDR3nt: TGCGCCAGCAACAGTCAAAATACAGATACGCAGTATTTT
CDR3aa: CASNSQNTDTQYF